The clone carrying this T cell receptor (beta chain) was seen ten or more times. There were TCR beta CDR3 regions amplified from RNA transcripts. The HTBI set primed first-round TCR CDR3 RT-PCR. TCRdb analysed the multiplex PCR reads with MiXCR anew, one entry per CDR3 protein. This table has fewer than 750,000 distinct CDR3 sequences, about 15% appearing once. Germline V lookup: CDR1 MGHRA, CDR2 YSYEKL. This CDR3 is built from 15 residues. Germline trimming cut 1 base from V and 5 bases from J; bases unmatched to any gene: 6. This record belongs to a study of T cells in Graves' hyperthyroidism and ophthalmopathy.

The genes are TRBV4-1 and TRBJ2-7, with 9 bases matching TRBD1. The sample consisted of blood. This TCR was sampled from a woman between 40 and 55 years old with Graves' ophthalmopathy. As DNA, the CDR3 is TGCGCCAGCAGCCAAGCCGGGACAGGGAACCACGAGCAGTACTTC. Its protein is CASSQAGTGNHEQYF.